This T cell receptor (beta chain) was recovered during a study of T cells after yellow fever vaccination. The CDR3 contains 17 residues. V lost 5 bases and J lost 0; bases outside the gene matches: 5. This clonotype was seen more than once but under ten times. TCRdb analysed the 5' RACE reads with MiXCR anew, one entry per CDR3 protein. The sample lists 310,000 or so distinct CDR3 sequences, 6.8% occurring once. The receptor was derived from a man younger than 35 who received the YFV17D yellow fever vaccine. The chain carries TRBV12-3 or TRBV12-4 and TRBJ2-3; 13 bases map to TRBD2. This sample comprised PBMCs, obtained roughly seven weeks after the first yellow fever vaccination. CDR3 amino acids: CASSLTSGGTSTDTQYF. In nucleotides, the CDR3 is TGTGCCAGCAGTCTGACTAGCGGGGGGACAAGCACAGATACGCAGTATTTT.